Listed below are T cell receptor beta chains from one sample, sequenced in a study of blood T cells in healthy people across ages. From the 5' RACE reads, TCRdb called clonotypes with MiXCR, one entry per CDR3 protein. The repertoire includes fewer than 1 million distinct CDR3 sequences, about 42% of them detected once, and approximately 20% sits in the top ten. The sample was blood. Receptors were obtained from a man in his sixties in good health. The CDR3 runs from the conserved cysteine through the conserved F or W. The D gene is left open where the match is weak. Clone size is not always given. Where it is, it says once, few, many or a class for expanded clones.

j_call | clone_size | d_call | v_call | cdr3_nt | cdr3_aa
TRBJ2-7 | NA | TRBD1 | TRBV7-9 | TGTGCCAGCAGCTCCCCCGGGACAGGGATGTACGAGCAGTACTTC | CASSSPGTGMYEQYF
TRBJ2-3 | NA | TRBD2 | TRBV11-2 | TGTGCCAGCAGCTCCCTTACGGGACTAGCGGAGGATACGCAGTATTTT | CASSSLTGLAEDTQYF
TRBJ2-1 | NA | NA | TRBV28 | TGTGCCAGCAGTTCGATACTGAGACCTGGCTCCTACAATGAGCAGTTCTTC | CASSSILRPGSYNEQFF
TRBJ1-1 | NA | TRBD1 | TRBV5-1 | TGCGCCAGCAGCTTGGAGGGGGCCCAGGGTGAAGCTTTCTTT | CASSLEGAQGEAFF
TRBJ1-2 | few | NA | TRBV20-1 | TGCAGTGCTAACAGGGATTTCGGCTATGGCTACACCTTC | CSANRDFGYGYTF
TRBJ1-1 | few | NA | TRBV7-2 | TGTGCCAGCATCTTAGGCGTGAACACTGAAGCTTTCTTT | CASILGVNTEAFF
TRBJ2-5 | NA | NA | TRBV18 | TGTGCCAGCTCTTGGGGTAATGCGGAGACCCAGTACTTC | CASSWGNAETQYF
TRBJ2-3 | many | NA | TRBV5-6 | TGTGCCAGCAATACCCGGCCGGATACGCAGTATTTT | CASNTRPDTQYF
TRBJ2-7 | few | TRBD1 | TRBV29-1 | TGCAGCGTACCCACCGGGACAGGGATCACCTACGAGCAGTACTTC | CSVPTGTGITYEQYF
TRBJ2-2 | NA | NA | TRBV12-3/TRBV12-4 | TGTGCCAGCAGTTTATCGCGGGGGCGAGGCGGGGAGCTGTTTTTT | CASSLSRGRGGELFF
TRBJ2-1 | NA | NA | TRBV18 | TGTGCCAGCTCAGAGAAGGGAGAGCAGTTCTTC | CASSEKGEQFF